Here is one T cell receptor (beta chain) with its context. Its antigen is unidentified. The CDR3 consists of 16 residues. V was clipped by 1 base and J by 1 base; unmatched bases: 5. Germline V lookup: CDR1 LGHDT, CDR2 YNNKEL (reference sequence). The data stem from a study of CD8 T cells in ankylosing spondylitis. Study observations and caveats: Clones linked to the disease showed a CD8+ phenotype. They occurred at relatively low frequencies in peripheral blood. There were earlier reports of some motif variants in reactive arthritis synovial fluid and blood. The study identified a TCR beta motif of roughly eight highly homologous variants that appeared characteristic of ankylosing spondylitis blood. Significantly higher representation of disease-linked clones was reported for matched ankylosing spondylitis synovial fluid.

Generation of TCR beta libraries employed quantitative 5'-RACE incorporating molecular barcodes. TCRdb re-analysed the 5' RACE reads in MiXCR, keeping a single row per CDR3 protein. This sample has more than 250,000 distinct CDR3 sequences; 6.5% to 10% occur once, and the top ten carry just over 14%. The TCR comes from a male donor with ankylosing spondylitis. Material for sequencing was blood, either unsorted or a sorted T cell fraction (not recorded which). The chain couples TRBV3-1 to TRBJ1-1, with 8 bases lining up with TRBD1. CDR3 in amino acids: CASSQVWTGTNTEAFF. CDR3 in DNA: TGTGCCAGCAGCCAAGTCTGGACAGGGACGAACACTGAAGCTTTCTTT.